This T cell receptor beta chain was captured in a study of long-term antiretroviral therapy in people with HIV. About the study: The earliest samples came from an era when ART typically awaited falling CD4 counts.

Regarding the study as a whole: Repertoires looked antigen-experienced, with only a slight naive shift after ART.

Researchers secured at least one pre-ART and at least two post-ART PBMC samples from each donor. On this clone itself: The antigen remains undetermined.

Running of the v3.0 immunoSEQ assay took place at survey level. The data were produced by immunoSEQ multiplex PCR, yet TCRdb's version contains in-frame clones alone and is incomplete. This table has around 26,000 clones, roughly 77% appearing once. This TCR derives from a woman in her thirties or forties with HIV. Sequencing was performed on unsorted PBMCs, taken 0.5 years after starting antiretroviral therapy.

Here the CDR3 DNA reads TGTGCCAGCAGCCCCCAGTGGCTTACCTACGAGCAGTACTTC. Translation gives CASSPQWLTYEQYF. V usage is TRBV11-1 and J usage is TRBJ2-7; D is uncertain. The ends were cut back, 5 bases at V and 2 bases at J, with 13 bases in the middle. Germline V gene data show CDR1 as SGHAT and CDR2 as FQDESV (reference sequence). CDR3 length: 14 residues.